Listed below are T cell receptor beta chains from one sample, sequenced in a study of T-cell reconstitution after alpha-beta-depleted transplantation in children. TCRdb reprocessed the PCR reads via MiXCR and lists one record per CDR3 protein. The table shows approximately 980,000 distinct CDR3 sequences, with roughly 31% occurring only once. Source: PBMCs, mostly from graft donor cells, taken 360 days after TCRalphabeta/CD19-depleted stem cell transplant. Every receptor here comes from a boy younger than two who had a stem cell transplant for SCID, so the T cells may come from the graft donor. Each CDR3 is given with its conserved first and last residue. Fields, in order: V gene, D gene, J gene, clone size, CDR3 protein, CDR3 DNA. The D gene is left open where the match is weak. The size of a clone is reported for some rows only, either as once, few or many, or as a class for expanded clones.

TRBV12-3/TRBV12-4	NA	TRBJ2-5	few	CASSIGQPAQYF	TGTGCCAGCAGCATCGGACAGCCGGCCCAGTACTTC
TRBV10-3	NA	TRBJ2-7	NA	CAISEPGRSRPGQSRYEQYF	TGTGCCATCAGTGAGCCCGGGAGGTCTAGACCGGGACAGAGCCGCTACGAGCAGTACTTC
TRBV5-6	NA	TRBJ2-5	few	CASSPRTTQYF	TGTGCCAGCAGCCCGCGGACGACCCAGTACTTC
TRBV12-3/TRBV12-4	NA	TRBJ2-1	few	CASRSQQVNEQFF	TGTGCCAGCAGGTCTCAACAGGTCAATGAGCAGTTCTTC
TRBV12-3/TRBV12-4	TRBD1	TRBJ2-5	few	CASSLDRRKEQETQYF	TGTGCCAGCAGTTTGGACAGGCGCAAGGAACAAGAGACCCAGTACTTC
TRBV12-3/TRBV12-4	TRBD1	TRBJ1-1	NA	CASSRQGRAMNTEAFF	TGTGCCAGCAGTCGACAGGGGAGGGCGATGAACACTGAAGCTTTCTTT
TRBV11-1	TRBD2	TRBJ2-1	few	CASSPGTSGGPGSYNEQFF	TGTGCCAGCAGCCCTGGGACTAGCGGGGGCCCGGGGTCCTACAATGAGCAGTTCTTC
TRBV5-1	NA	TRBJ2-3	few	CASSPDGGDTQYF	TGCGCCAGCAGCCCTGACGGCGGGGATACGCAGTATTTT
TRBV28	NA	TRBJ1-6	NA	CASSERTYNSPLHF	TGTGCCAGCAGTGAACGTACTTATAATTCACCCCTCCACTTT
TRBV6-1	NA	TRBJ1-4	NA	CASSPGSSGEKLFF	TGTGCCAGCAGTCCCGGATCTTCGGGTGAAAAACTGTTTTTT
TRBV4-3	NA	TRBJ1-3	few	CASSHLGASGNTIYF	TGCGCCAGCAGCCATTTGGGGGCCTCTGGAAACACCATATATTTT
TRBV12-3/TRBV12-4	NA	TRBJ2-2	NA	CASSFKQGNAGELFF	TGTGCCAGCAGTTTTAAGCAGGGGAACGCCGGGGAGCTGTTTTTT
TRBV29-1	NA	TRBJ1-5	few	CSAAGDSAEPQHF	TGCAGCGCTGCCGGGGACTCCGCGGAGCCCCAGCATTTT
TRBV5-5	TRBD1	TRBJ2-1	few	CASSLVSGTGDEQFF	TGTGCCAGCAGCTTGGTTTCAGGGACAGGGGACGAGCAGTTCTTC